The rows below give T cell receptor beta chains drawn from one sample of a study of CD8 T cells in Susac syndrome. Using its own MiXCR run on the immunoSEQ multiplex PCR reads, TCRdb lists one record per CDR3 protein. The sample has some 76,000 distinct CDR3 sequences; around 90% are singletons. The specimen sequenced was CD8+ T cells from PBMCs. The source of these receptors is a human donor with multiple sclerosis. CDR3s include the opening cysteine and the closing phenylalanine or tryptophan. The D gene is left open where the match is weak. Size values are once, few and many counts, or a class for expanded clones, and some rows have none.

D gene	V gene	clone size	J gene	CDR3 protein	CDR3 DNA
.	TRBV11-2	.	TRBJ2-2	CASSLEESLTGELFF	TGTGCCAGCAGCTTAGAGGAGAGTCTCACCGGGGAGCTGTTTTTT
.	TRBV19	few	TRBJ2-3	CASSPNRGTDTQYF	TGTGCCAGTAGCCCTAACAGGGGCACAGATACGCAGTATTTT
TRBD2	TRBV7-8	once	TRBJ2-1	CASSLEFSGREQFF	TGTGCCAGCAGCTTAGAGTTTAGCGGGAGAGAACAGTTCTTC
.	TRBV7-9	.	TRBJ1-1	CASSLETPEAFF	TGTGCCAGCAGCTTAGAGACCCCTGAAGCTTTCTTT
TRBD1	TRBV9	once	TRBJ2-4	CASSVDGRQGENIQYF	TGTGCCAGCAGCGTAGACGGTCGACAGGGCGAAAACATTCAGTACTTC
TRBD2	TRBV4-1	once	TRBJ2-7	CASSQESGRTHEQYF	TGCGCCAGCAGCCAAGAGAGCGGGAGAACCCACGAGCAGTACTTC
.	TRBV19	.	TRBJ1-2	CASSISPRPANYGYTF	TGTGCCAGTAGTATATCGCCACGGCCGGCTAACTATGGCTACACCTTC
.	TRBV28	.	TRBJ1-2	CASSSRWGNYGYTF	TGTGCCAGCAGTTCCCGTTGGGGTAACTATGGCTACACCTTC
.	TRBV4-1	.	TRBJ2-7	CASSQEEDTTYEQYF	TGCGCCAGCAGCCAAGAGGAGGACACAACCTACGAGCAGTACTTC
.	TRBV4-3	few	TRBJ2-7	CASSQEPSSYEQYF	TGCGCCAGCAGCCAAGAACCTAGCTCCTACGAGCAGTACTTC
.	TRBV18	.	TRBJ2-3	CASSPGGVTDTQYF	TGTGCCAGCTCACCGGGCGGCGTCACAGATACGCAGTATTTT
TRBD1	TRBV6-5	.	TRBJ1-2	CASSDPGQGHGYTF	TGTGCCAGCAGTGACCCGGGACAGGGGCATGGCTACACCTTC
.	TRBV5-1	.	TRBJ2-3	CASSWAPGLGADTQYF	TGCGCCAGCAGCTGGGCCCCGGGACTGGGGGCAGATACGCAGTATTTT
TRBD2	TRBV2	once	TRBJ2-1	CASSLSGRAYDEQFF	TGTGCCAGCAGTTTAAGCGGGAGGGCCTATGATGAGCAGTTCTTC
.	TRBV20-1	.	TRBJ1-1	CSARPNGITEAFF	TGCAGTGCCAGACCGAATGGGATAACTGAAGCTTTCTTT
TRBD1	TRBV28	.	TRBJ2-7	CASGTGNSYEQYF	TGTGCCAGCGGGACAGGGAATTCCTACGAGCAGTACTTC
TRBD1	TRBV28	once	TRBJ2-1	CASRDRGSNEQFF	TGTGCCAGCAGGGACAGGGGGTCCAATGAGCAGTTCTTC
.	TRBV13	.	TRBJ2-7	CASSSQTYEQYF	TGTGCCAGCAGCTCCCAGACCTACGAGCAGTACTTC
.	TRBV11-2	.	TRBJ2-7	CASSLEGRSSYEQYF	TGTGCCAGCAGCTTAGAGGGGCGATCCTCCTACGAGCAGTACTTC
TRBD1	TRBV27	.	TRBJ1-2	CASSLLGQAIANYGYTF	TGTGCCAGCAGTTTATTGGGACAGGCCATCGCTAACTATGGCTACACCTTC
TRBD1	TRBV6-5	few	TRBJ2-1	CASSQGANEQFF	TGTGCCAGCAGTCAGGGGGCTAATGAGCAGTTCTTC
.	TRBV24-1	.	TRBJ2-1	CATSVLGNEQFF	TGTGCCACCAGTGTTTTAGGGAATGAGCAGTTCTTC
.	TRBV6-4	.	TRBJ2-2	CASSDSKDTGELFF	TGTGCCAGCAGTGACTCGAAGGACACCGGGGAGCTGTTTTTT
.	TRBV3-1	once	TRBJ2-5	CASSPIGPLLQETQYF	TGTGCCAGCAGCCCCATCGGACCTTTACTCCAAGAGACCCAGTACTTC
.	TRBV5-1	.	TRBJ2-1	CASSHYSGESSYNEQFF	TGCGCCAGCAGCCATTACAGTGGAGAGAGCTCCTACAATGAGCAGTTCTTC
.	TRBV11-1	few	TRBJ2-3	CASSFSVTSTDTQYF	TGTGCCAGCAGCTTCAGCGTAACTAGCACAGATACGCAGTATTTT
TRBD2	TRBV27	.	TRBJ2-1	CASSPTSGGPSSYNEQFF	TGTGCCAGCAGTCCTACTAGCGGGGGGCCAAGCTCCTACAATGAGCAGTTCTTC
.	TRBV6-5	.	TRBJ2-7	CASSYRPSLVYEQYF	TGTGCCAGCAGTTACAGGCCAAGTCTAGTCTACGAGCAGTACTTC
TRBD2	TRBV20-1	once	TRBJ2-1	CSASGTKDLNEQFF	TGCAGTGCTAGCGGGACTAAAGATCTCAATGAGCAGTTCTTC
.	TRBV9	.	TRBJ1-3	CASSAWGAQFSGNTIYF	TGTGCCAGCAGTGCCTGGGGAGCACAGTTCTCTGGAAACACCATATATTTT
.	TRBV4-1	.	TRBJ1-4	CASSSLWMETNEKLFF	TGCGCCAGCAGCTCCCTCTGGATGGAGACTAATGAAAAACTGTTTTTT
TRBD2	TRBV3-1	.	TRBJ2-2	CASSRLAGGVNTGELFF	TGTGCCAGCAGCCGACTAGCGGGGGGGGTGAACACCGGGGAGCTGTTTTTT
TRBD2	TRBV14	.	TRBJ2-7	CASRATGAGDEQYF	TGTGCCAGCAGGGCCACGGGCGCGGGGGACGAGCAGTACTTC
.	TRBV29-1	.	TRBJ1-2	CSVQQGIYGYTF	TGCAGCGTCCAACAGGGTATCTATGGCTACACCTTC
.	TRBV12-3/TRBV12-4	.	TRBJ2-4	CASSFRPGLLAKNIQYF	TGTGCCAGCAGTTTTCGGCCCGGACTACTAGCCAAAAACATTCAGTACTTC
.	TRBV11-2	few	TRBJ2-7	CASSLGSDSPYEQYF	TGTGCCAGCAGCTTAGGTTCGGACAGTCCCTACGAGCAGTACTTC
.	TRBV30	few	TRBJ2-7	CAWSVGPYEQYF	TGTGCCTGGAGTGTAGGACCGTACGAGCAGTACTTC